This T cell receptor (beta chain) was obtained from a study of blood T cells in healthy people across ages. Sample-barcoded 5' priming and a J-beta primer mix drove a second PCR of roughly 6 to 12 cycles. Each cDNA molecule, via a template-switch adaptor with 12 random nucleotides, was tagged. From the 5' RACE reads, TCRdb called clonotypes with MiXCR, one entry per CDR3 protein. The sample comprises around 1,700,000 distinct CDR3 sequences, over 25% of which are singletons, and 6.5% to 8.5% rests with the top ten. This CDR3 contains 17 residues. CDR1 is LGHDT, CDR2 YNNKEL, per germline (reference sequence). J was trimmed by 1 base and V by 1 base; bases with no gene match: 5.

The chain is built from TRBV3-1 and TRBJ2-7; 12 nucleotides match TRBD2. Input material: blood. This clonotype was obtained from a woman aged 30 to 39 in good health. CDR3 amino acids: CASSQAALAGGSYEQYF. Written as DNA, the CDR3 is TGTGCCAGCAGCCAAGCGGCCCTAGCGGGAGGGTCCTACGAGCAGTACTTC.